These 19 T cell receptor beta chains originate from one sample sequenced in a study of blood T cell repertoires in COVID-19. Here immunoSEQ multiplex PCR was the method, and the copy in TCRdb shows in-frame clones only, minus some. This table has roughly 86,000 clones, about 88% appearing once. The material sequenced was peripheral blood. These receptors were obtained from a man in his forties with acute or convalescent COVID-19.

This chain's CDR3 is CASSKGDEQFF. CDR3 nucleotide sequence: TGTGCCAGTAGTAAGGGAGATGAGCAGTTCTTC. This chain joins TRBV19 and TRBJ2-1; a weak D match, TRBD2 (5 bases). Germline values: CDR1 LNHDA, CDR2 SQIVND (reference sequence). Trimming stripped 4 bases from V and 8 bases from J, with 6 bases between. CDR3 size: 11 residues.

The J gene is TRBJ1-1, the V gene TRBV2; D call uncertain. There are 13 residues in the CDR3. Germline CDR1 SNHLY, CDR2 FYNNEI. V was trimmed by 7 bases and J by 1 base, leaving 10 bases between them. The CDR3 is CASNGFQNTEAFF. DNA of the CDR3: TGTGCCAGCAACGGTTTTCAGAACACTGAAGCTTTCTTT.

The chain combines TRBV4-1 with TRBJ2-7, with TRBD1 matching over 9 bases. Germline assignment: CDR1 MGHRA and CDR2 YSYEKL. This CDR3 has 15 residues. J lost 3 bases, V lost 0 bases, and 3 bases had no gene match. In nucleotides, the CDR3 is TGCGCCAGCAGCCAAGAGACAGGGGGAATCTACGAGCAGTACTTC. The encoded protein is CASSQETGGIYEQYF.

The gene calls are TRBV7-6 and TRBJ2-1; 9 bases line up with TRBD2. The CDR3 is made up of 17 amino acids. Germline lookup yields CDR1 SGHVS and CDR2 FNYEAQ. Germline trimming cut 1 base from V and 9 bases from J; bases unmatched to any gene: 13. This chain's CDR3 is CASSLGLAGGPGGEQFF. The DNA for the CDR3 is TGTGCCAGCAGCTTAGGGTTGGCGGGAGGGCCGGGGGGTGAGCAGTTCTTC.

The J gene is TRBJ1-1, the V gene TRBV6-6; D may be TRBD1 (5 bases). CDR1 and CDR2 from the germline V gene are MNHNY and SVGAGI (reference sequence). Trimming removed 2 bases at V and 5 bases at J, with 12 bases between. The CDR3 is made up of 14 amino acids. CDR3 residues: CASSYTQGGTEAFF. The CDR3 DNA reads TGTGCCAGCAGTTACACGCAGGGTGGGACTGAAGCTTTCTTT.

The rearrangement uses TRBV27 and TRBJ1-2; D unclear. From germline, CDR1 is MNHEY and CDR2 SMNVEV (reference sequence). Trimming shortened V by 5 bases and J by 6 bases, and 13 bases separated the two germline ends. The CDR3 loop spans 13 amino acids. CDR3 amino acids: CASSPREGDGYTF. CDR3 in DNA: TGTGCCAGCAGTCCCCGGGAGGGTGATGGCTACACCTTC.

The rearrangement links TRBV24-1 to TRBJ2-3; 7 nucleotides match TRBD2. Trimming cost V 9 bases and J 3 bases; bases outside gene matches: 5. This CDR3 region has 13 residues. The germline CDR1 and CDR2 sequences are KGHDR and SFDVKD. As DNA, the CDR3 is TGTGCCACCTGCCAGGGAGGGACAGATACGCAGTATTTT. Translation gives CATCQGGTDTQYF.

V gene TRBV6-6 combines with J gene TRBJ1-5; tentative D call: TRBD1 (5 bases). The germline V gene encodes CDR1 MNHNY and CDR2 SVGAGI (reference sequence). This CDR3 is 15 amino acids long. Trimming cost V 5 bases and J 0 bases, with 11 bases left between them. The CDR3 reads CASSPRGSSNQPQHF. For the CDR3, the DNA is TGTGCCAGCAGTCCCCGGGGGAGTAGCAATCAGCCCCAGCATTTT.

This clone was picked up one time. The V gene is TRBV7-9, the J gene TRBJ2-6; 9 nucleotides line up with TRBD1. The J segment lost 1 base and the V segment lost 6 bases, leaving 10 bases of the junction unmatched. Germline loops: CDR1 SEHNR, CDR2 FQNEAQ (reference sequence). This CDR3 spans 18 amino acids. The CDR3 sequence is CASSRLTGGVSGANVLTF. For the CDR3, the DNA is TGTGCCAGCAGTCGACTGACAGGGGGTGTTTCTGGGGCCAACGTCCTGACTTTC.

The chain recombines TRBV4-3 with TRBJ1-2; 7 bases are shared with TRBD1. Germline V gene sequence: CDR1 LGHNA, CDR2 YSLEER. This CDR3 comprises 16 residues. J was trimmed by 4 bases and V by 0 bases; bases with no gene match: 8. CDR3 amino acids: CASSQDHDRVGYGYTF. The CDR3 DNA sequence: TGCGCCAGCAGCCAAGATCATGACAGGGTCGGCTATGGCTACACCTTC.

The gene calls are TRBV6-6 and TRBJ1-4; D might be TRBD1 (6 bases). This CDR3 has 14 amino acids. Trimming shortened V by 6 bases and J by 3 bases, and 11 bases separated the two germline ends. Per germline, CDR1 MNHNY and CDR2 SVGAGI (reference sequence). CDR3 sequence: CASSPRGANEKLFF. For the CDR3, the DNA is TGTGCCAGCAGCCCCAGGGGAGCTAATGAAAAACTGTTTTTT.

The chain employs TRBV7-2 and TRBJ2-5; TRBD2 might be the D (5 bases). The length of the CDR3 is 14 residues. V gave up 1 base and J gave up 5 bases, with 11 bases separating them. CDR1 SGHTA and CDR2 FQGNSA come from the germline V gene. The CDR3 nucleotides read TGTGCCAGCAGCTTAGGAGGAGGTGGCGAGACCCAGTACTTC. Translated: CASSLGGGGETQYF.

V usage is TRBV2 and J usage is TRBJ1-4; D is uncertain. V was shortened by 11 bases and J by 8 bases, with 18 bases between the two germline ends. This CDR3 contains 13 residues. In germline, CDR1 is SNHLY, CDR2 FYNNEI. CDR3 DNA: TGTGCCGGACGACCTACGAGGGAAGAAAAACTGTTTTTT. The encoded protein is CAGRPTREEKLFF.

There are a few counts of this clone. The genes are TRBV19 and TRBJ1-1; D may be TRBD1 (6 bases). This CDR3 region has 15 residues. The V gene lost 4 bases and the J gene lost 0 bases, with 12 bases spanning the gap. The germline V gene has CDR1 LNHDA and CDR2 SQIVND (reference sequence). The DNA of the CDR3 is TGTGCCAGTAGTAGCCGAGGGGGAATGAACACTGAAGCTTTCTTT. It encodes CASSSRGGMNTEAFF.

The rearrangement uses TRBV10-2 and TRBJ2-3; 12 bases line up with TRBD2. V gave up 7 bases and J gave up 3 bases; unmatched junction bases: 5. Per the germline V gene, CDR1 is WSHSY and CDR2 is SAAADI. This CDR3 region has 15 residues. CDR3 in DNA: TGCGCCAGCAAAGCTAGCGGGGGGGGGACAGATACGCAGTATTTT. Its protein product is CASKASGGGTDTQYF.

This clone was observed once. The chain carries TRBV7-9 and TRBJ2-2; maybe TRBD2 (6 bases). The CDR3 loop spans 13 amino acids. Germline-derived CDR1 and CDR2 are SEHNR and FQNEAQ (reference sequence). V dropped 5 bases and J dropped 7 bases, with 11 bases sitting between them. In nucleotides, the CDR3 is TGTGCCAGCAGCCCCGCGGGGTACGGGGAGCTGTTTTTT. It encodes CASSPAGYGELFF.

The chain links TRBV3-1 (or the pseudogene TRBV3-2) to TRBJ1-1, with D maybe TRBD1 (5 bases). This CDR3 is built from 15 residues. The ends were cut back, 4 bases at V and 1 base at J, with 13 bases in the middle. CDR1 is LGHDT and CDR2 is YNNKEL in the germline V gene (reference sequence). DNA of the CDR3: TGTGCCAGCAGCCTTCCCGGGGGTTCGAACACTGAAGCTTTCTTT. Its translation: CASSLPGGSNTEAFF.

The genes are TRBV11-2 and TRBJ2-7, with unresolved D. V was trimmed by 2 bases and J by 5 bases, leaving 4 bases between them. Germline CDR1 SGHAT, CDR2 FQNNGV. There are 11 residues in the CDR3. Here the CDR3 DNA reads TGTGCCAGCAGCTTACGCGACGAGCAGTACTTC. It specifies CASSLRDEQYF.

The CDR3, as DNA: TGTGCCACCAGCAGAGGTAGACAGGGTACCCACGAGCAGTACTTC. Its protein product is CATSRGRQGTHEQYF. This chain joins TRBV15 and TRBJ2-7; 7 positions agree with TRBD1. CDR3 length equals 15 residues. Germline loops: CDR1 LNHNV, CDR2 YYDKDF (reference sequence). Unmatched junction bases numbered 8, after V lost 1 base and J lost 5 bases.